This note documents a single T cell receptor beta chain sequence. This sample stems from a study of blood T cell repertoires in COVID-19. Study as a whole: Nucleic acid was either cDNA or gDNA, and it came from T cells, B-cell-depleted T cells, or PBMCs.

Authors' processing steps: Amplified reference gene primers provided the basis for estimating nucleated cell counts. The protocol was immunoSEQ multiplex PCR, while the TCRdb copy is restricted to in-frame clones and leaves out a portion. V, J and clone size reflect that table, while D and trimming were determined from the DNA. The sample consists of around 78,000 clones, 85% to 90% of them appearing once. This CDR3 region has 17 residues. V lost 5 bases and J lost 2, with 22 bases in between. Germline loops: CDR1 SGHAT, CDR2 FQNNGV. Adults between about 18 and 95 years of age took part from under 30 US areas.

The specimen sequenced was PBMCs or T cells enriched from blood (not recorded which). This chain uses TRBV11-2 with TRBJ2-7; tentative D call: TRBD1 (5 bases). This TCR was sampled from a woman between 50 and 59 years old with acute COVID-19. CDR3 residues: CASSPPLYRAGTYEQYF. CDR3 sequence (DNA): TGTGCCAGCAGCCCCCCGCTGTATAGAGCAGGGACCTACGAGCAGTACTTC.